This is a list of T cell receptor beta chains from one sample in a study of CD8 T cells in ankylosing spondylitis. TCRdb redid the calling of the 5' RACE reads with MiXCR, one entry per CDR3 protein. The table includes about 140,000 distinct CDR3 sequences, around 6.6% detected once. Material: blood, either unsorted or a sorted T cell fraction (not recorded which). The receptors here all came from a female donor with ankylosing spondylitis or in good health (not recorded which). Each CDR3 is given with its conserved first and last residue.

>TRBV9
CASCLGHGTDTQYF
>TRBV20-1
CSARDEGGAFGYTF
>TRBV7-2
CASSRPRRRLAKNIQYF
>TRBV20-1
CSARAGTGIGAYEQYF
>TRBV11-2
CASSVGGTGEQYF
>TRBV12-3/TRBV12-4
CASSWSGRKEKLFF
>TRBV3-1
CACSQEHPGQGFTDTQYF
>TRBV7-9
CASSETTNTGELFF
>TRBV29-1
CSVEWTSGGGIGELFF
>TRBV27
CASSPSGQGWAASYNEQFF
>TRBV7-8
CASSLKGTANEKLFF
>TRBV7-2
CASSSLPRGSSPLHF
>TRBV27
CAISQGGEQFF
>TRBV6-2/TRBV6-3
CASSRTKETQYF
>TRBV6-2/TRBV6-3
CASRRGVATEAFF
>TRBV20-1
CSASGTGPVYTF
>TRBV5-1
CASSPGGGTYNEQFF
>TRBV7-2
CASSLVGASGGVQETQYF
>TRBV5-4
CASSFRGWNSPLHF
>TRBV6-1
CASSQQGTNEKLFF
>TRBV5-2
CAMGPRTGAFSGNTIYF
>TRBV2
CASVRGDGTGELFF
>TRBV5-1
CASSLEGGLVDQPQHF
>TRBV6-5
CASSSPDRGNTEAFF
>TRBV4-1
CASSHGTGNQPQHF
>TRBV5-1
CASSLASTGLRETQYF
>TRBV14
CASSRPGTYEQYF
>TRBV5-1
CASSLATGRIDQPQHF
>TRBV20-1
CSARFGGTRGAQYF
>TRBV12-3/TRBV12-4
CASSSQLRVDGASTEAFF
>TRBV20-1
CSARDSKQGDTEAFF
>TRBV28
CASRPWDINYGYTF
>TRBV7-6
CASSLDLAGGPSDEQYF
>TRBV10-3
CAFGGNSYEQYF
>TRBV2
CASSETGEQKTQYF
>TRBV5-6
CASSLPGINYGYTF
>TRBV24-1
CATSDTGTSGGSRTDTQYF
>TRBV30
CARDRFYGYTF
>TRBV7-3
CASSLIGLVTYNEQFF
>TRBV5-1
CASSFGPGGGYTF
>TRBV28
CAPWLADDQETQYF
>TRBV2
CASSAELGHHVNIQYF
>TRBV18
CASSPKSKSGNTIYF
>TRBV24-1
CATNDRGDTGELFF
>TRBV7-9
CASSRVNTEAFF
>TRBV7-9
CASSPSRLDNEQFF
>TRBV27
CASSLGYRVNYEQYF
>TRBV5-1
CATGQATSTDTQYF
>TRBV7-9
CASSYTPISYEQYF
>TRBV27
CASGQGLYNSPLHF
>TRBV29-1
CSALYAWRSEAFF
>TRBV7-6
CASSPSPGWSSGNTIYF
>TRBV2
CASSEALLVRGDSPLHF
>TRBV5-1
CASSTDPNYGYTF
>TRBV5-1
CASRPGTSGTGELFF